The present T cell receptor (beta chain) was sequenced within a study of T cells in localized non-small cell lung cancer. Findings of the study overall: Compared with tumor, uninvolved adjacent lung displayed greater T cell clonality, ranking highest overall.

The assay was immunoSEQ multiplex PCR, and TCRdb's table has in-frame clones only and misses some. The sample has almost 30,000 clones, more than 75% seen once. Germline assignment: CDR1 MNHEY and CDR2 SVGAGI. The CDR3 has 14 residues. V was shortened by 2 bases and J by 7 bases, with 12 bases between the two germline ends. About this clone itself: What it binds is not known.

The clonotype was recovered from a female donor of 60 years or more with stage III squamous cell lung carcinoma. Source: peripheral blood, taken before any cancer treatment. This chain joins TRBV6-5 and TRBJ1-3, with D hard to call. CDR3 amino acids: CASSYGPNGNTIYF. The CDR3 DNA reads TGTGCCAGCAGTTACGGCCCAAATGGCAACACCATATATTTT.